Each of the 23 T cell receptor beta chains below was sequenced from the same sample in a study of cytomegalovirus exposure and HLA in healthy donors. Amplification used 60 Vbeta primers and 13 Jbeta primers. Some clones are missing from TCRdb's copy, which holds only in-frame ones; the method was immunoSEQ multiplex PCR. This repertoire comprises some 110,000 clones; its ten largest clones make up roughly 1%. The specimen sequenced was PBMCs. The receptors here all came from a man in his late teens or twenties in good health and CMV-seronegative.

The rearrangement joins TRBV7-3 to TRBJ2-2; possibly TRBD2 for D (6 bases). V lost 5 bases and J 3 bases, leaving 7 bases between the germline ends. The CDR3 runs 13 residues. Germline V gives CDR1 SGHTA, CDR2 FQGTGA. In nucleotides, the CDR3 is TGTGCCAGCAGCCGGGACTACACCGGGGAGCTGTTTTTT. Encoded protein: CASSRDYTGELFF. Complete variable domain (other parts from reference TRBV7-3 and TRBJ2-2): GAGVSQTPSNKVTEKGKYVELRCDPISGHTALYWYRQSLGQGPEFLIYFQGTGAADDSGLPNDRFFAVRPEGSVSTLKIQRTERGDSAVYLCASSRDYTGELFFGEGSRLTVL.

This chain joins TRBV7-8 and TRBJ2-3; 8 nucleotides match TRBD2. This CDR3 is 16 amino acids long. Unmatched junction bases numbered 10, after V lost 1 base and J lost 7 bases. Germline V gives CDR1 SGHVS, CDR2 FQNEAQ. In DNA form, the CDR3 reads TGTGCCAGCAGCTTAGTCCCAGCGGGGGTAGGGAATACGCAGTATTTT. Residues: CASSLVPAGVGNTQYF.

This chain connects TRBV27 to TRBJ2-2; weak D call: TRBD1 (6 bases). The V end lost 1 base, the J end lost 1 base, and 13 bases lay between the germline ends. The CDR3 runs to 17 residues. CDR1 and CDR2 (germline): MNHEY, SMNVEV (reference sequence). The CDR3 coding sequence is TGTGCCAGCAGTTTATTCCCCCGACAGGTGAACACCGGGGAGCTGTTTTTT. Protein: CASSLFPRQVNTGELFF.

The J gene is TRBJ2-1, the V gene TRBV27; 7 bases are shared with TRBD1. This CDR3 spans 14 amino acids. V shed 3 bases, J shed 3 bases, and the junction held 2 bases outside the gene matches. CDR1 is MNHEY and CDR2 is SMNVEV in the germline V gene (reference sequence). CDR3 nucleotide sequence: TGTGCCAGCAGTTTTCGGGACAGCTACAATGAGCAGTTCTTC. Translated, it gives CASSFRDSYNEQFF.

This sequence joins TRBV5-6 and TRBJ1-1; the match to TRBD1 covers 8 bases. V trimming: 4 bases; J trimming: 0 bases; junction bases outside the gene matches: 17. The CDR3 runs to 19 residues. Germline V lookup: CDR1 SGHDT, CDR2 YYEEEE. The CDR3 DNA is TGTGCCAGCAGCACGGACAGGGCTTACTCTCCTATTATGAACACTGAAGCTTTCTTT. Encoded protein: CASSTDRAYSPIMNTEAFF. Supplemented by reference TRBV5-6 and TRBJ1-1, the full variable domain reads DAGVTQSPTHLIKTRGQQVTLRCSPKSGHDTVSWYQQALGQGPQFIFQYYEEEERQRGNFPDRFSGHQFPNYSSELNVNALLLGDSALYLCASSTDRAYSPIMNTEAFFGQGTRLTVV.

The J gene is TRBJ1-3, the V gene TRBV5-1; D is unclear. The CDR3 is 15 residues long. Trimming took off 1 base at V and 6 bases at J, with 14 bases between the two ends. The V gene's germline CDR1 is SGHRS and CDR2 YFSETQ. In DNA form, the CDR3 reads TGCGCCAGCAGCTTGAGTCCGGGGTCGGTAAACACCATATATTTT. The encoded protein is CASSLSPGSVNTIYF.

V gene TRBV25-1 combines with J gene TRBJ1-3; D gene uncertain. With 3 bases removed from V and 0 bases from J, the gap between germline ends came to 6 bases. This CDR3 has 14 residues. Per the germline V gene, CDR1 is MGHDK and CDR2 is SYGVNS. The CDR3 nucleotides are TGTGCCAGCAGTGAGGGCAGCTCTGGAAACACCATATATTTT. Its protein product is CASSEGSSGNTIYF.

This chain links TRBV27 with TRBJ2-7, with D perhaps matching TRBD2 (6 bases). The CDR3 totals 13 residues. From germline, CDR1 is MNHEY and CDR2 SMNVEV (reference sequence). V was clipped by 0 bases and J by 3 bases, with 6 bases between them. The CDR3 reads CASSLSTSYEQYF. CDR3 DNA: TGTGCCAGCAGTTTATCGACTAGCTACGAGCAGTACTTC.

Written as DNA, the CDR3 is TGTGCCAGCAGCGTATCTCCGTCGTCCAGCGCGCCTATTGACTATGGCTACACCTTC. It specifies CASSVSPSSSAPIDYGYTF. V usage is TRBV9 and J usage is TRBJ1-2, with D unresolved. Looked up from germline, CDR1 is SGDLS and CDR2 is YYNGEE. The CDR3 is 19 amino acids. V was shortened by 1 base and J by 3 bases, with 25 bases between the two germline ends.

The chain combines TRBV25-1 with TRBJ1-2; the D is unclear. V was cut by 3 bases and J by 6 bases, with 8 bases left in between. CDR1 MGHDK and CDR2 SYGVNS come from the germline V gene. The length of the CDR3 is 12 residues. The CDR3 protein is CASSDRFDGYTF. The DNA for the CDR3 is TGTGCCAGCAGTGACAGGTTCGATGGCTACACCTTC.

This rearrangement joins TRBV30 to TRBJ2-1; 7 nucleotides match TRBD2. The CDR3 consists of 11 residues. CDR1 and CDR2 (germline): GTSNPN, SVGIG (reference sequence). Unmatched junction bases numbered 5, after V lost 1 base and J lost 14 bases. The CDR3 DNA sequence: TGTGCCTGGAGTGAGAAGCGGGATGAGTTCTTC. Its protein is CAWSEKRDEFF.

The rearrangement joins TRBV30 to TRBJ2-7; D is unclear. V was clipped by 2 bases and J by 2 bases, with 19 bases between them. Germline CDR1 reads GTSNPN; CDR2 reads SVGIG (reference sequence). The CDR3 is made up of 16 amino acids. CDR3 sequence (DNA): TGTGCCTGGAGTCCACGGCTAGGAACACTAACCTACGAGCAGTACTTC. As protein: CAWSPRLGTLTYEQYF.

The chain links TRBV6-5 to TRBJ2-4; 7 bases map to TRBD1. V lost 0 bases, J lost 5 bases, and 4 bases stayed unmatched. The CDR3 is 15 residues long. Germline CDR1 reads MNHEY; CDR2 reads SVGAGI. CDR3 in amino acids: CASSYSVQGENIQYF. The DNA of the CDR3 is TGTGCCAGCAGTTACTCCGTGCAGGGGGAAAACATTCAGTACTTC.

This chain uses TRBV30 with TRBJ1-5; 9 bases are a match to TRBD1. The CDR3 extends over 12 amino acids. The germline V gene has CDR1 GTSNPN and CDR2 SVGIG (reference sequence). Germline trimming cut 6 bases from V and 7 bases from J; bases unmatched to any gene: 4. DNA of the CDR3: TGTGCCTGTTCACAGGGGGCACAGCCCCAGCATTTT. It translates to CACSQGAQPQHF.

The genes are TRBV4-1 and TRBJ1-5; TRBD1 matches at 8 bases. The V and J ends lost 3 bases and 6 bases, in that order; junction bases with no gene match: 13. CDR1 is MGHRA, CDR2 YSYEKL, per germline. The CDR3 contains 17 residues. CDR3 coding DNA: TGCGCCAGCAGCCACGGCGTTGACAGGGGAAGGAGTCAGCCCCAGCATTTT. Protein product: CASSHGVDRGRSQPQHF.

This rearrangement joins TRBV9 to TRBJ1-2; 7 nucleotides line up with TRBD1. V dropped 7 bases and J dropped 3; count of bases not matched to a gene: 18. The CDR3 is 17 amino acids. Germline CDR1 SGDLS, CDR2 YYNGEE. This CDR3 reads CASHERDTTGSDYGYTF. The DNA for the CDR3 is TGTGCCAGCCACGAAAGAGACACGACAGGGTCGGACTATGGCTACACCTTC.

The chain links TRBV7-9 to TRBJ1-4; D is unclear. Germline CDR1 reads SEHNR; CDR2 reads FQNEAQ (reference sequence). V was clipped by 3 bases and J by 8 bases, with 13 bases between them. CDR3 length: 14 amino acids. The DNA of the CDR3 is TGTGCCAGCAGCTTGGGGAGCTTGGAAGAAAAACTGTTTTTT. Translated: CASSLGSLEEKLFF.

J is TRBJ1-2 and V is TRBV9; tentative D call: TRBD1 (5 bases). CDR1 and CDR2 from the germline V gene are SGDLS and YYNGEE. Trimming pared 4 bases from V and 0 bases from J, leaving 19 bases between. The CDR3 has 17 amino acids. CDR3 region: CASSSPWLGGSNYGYTF. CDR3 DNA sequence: TGTGCCAGCAGCTCCCCGTGGCTGGGGGGTTCTAACTATGGCTACACCTTC.

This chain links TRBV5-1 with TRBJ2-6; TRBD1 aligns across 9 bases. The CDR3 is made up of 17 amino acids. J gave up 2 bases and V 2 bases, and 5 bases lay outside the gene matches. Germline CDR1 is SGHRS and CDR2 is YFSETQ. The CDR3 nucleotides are TGCGCCAGCAGCTTCCGGGACAGGGCTGCTGGGGCCAACGTCCTGACTTTC. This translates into CASSFRDRAAGANVLTF.

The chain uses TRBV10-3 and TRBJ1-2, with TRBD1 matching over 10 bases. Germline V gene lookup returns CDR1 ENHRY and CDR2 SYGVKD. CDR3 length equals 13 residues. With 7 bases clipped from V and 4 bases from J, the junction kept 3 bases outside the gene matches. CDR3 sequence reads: CAINGDRGYGYTF. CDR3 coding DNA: TGTGCCATCAATGGGGACAGGGGCTATGGCTACACCTTC.

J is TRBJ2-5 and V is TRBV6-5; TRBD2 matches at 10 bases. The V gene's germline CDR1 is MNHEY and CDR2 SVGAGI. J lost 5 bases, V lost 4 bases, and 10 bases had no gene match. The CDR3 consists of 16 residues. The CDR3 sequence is CASSSPASGGSETQYF. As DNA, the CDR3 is TGTGCCAGCAGTTCCCCGGCTAGCGGGGGTAGCGAGACCCAGTACTTC.

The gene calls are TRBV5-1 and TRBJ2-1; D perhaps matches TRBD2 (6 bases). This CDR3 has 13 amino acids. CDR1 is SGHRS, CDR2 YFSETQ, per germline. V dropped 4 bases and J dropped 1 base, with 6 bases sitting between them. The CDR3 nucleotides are TGCGCCAGCAGCGGGGGGTCCTACAATGAGCAGTTCTTC. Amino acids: CASSGGSYNEQFF.

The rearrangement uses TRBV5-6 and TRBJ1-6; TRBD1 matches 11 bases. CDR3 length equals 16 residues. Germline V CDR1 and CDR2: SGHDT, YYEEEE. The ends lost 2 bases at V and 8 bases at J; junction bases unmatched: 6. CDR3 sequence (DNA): TGTGCCAGCAGCTTCCGGACAGGGGGCTTGTATTCACCCCTCCACTTT. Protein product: CASSFRTGGLYSPLHF.